The source of this T cell receptor (beta chain) is a study of control samples from healthy donors and cancer patients. Libraries were prepared by immunoSEQ multiplex PCR; TCRdb keeps only in-frame clonotypes and omits some of them. Here the sample spans 75,000 or so clones, roughly nine tenths being singletons. V lost 3 bases to trimming and J lost 5 bases; unmatched junction nucleotides: 3. The length of the CDR3 is 16 residues. The germline V gene encodes CDR1 KGHDR and CDR2 SFDVKD. This clone was observed a few times. Sequencing was done on a sample of PBMCs. The sequence derives from a man aged 55 to 69 with colorectal cancer. This rearrangement joins TRBV24-1 to TRBJ2-3; 14 positions agree with TRBD2. The CDR3 loop is CATSDPGTSGGDTQYF. The CDR3 DNA follows: TGTGCCACCAGTGATCCCGGGACTAGCGGGGGAGATACGCAGTATTTT.